The entry that follows covers one T cell receptor (beta chain) sequence. Its antigen is still unknown. This record belongs to a study of graft-versus-host responses after intestinal transplantation. Findings and caveats of the study: Clonal ratios of graft-versus-host to host-versus-graft in allografts were high for patients exhibiting graft-donor T cell macrochimerism. Circulating GvH clones peaking coincided with falling HvG clones soon after transplant.

The repertoire was sequenced with immunoSEQ multiplex PCR; TCRdb's copy has only in-frame clones and lacks some. The table has under 150,000 clones, roughly 92% seen once. CDR1 and CDR2 from the germline V gene are MNHNY and SVGAGI (reference sequence). V shed 2 bases, J shed 4 bases, and the junction held 4 bases outside the gene matches. The CDR3 loop spans 14 amino acids. The clonotype originates from a human donor who received an intestinal transplant. V gene TRBV6-6 combines with J gene TRBJ1-1; TRBD1 aligns across 7 bases. Here the sequenced sample was unstimulated CD4+ T cells sorted from spleen or lymph node cells, taken before intestinal transplant. The chain's CDR3 is CASSYPGGGTEAFF. CDR3 DNA: TGTGCCAGCAGTTACCCAGGGGGAGGCACTGAAGCTTTCTTT.